This is a list of T cell receptor beta chains from one sample in a study of cytotoxic CD8 clonotypes in ibrutinib-treated CLL. Generated by immunoSEQ multiplex PCR, the TCRdb table keeps only in-frame clones and is missing some. The repertoire holds about 310,000 clones, with 80% as singletons. Sequencing was performed on PBMCs, taken before ibrutinib treatment. The source of these receptors is a human donor with chronic lymphocytic leukemia. CDR3s include the opening cysteine and the closing phenylalanine or tryptophan. Fields, in order: V gene, J gene, D gene, clone size, CDR3 protein, CDR3 DNA. D genes are given only for firm matches. Some rows mark clone size as missing; the rest say once, few, many or name a class of expanded clone.

V gene: TRBV9
J gene: TRBJ2-1
D gene: TRBD2
clone size: .
CDR3 protein: CASSALGLAGLVGSYNEQFF
CDR3 DNA: TGTGCCAGCAGCGCCCTAGGACTAGCGGGACTCGTTGGCTCCTACAATGAGCAGTTCTTC

V gene: TRBV29-1
J gene: TRBJ2-3
D gene: TRBD2
clone size: .
CDR3 protein: CSVAASGRTRTDTQYF
CDR3 DNA: TGCAGCGTTGCGGCTAGCGGGAGGACTCGCACAGATACGCAGTATTTT

V gene: TRBV5-6
J gene: TRBJ2-5
D gene: .
clone size: .
CDR3 protein: CASSLLYREETQYF
CDR3 DNA: TGTGCCAGCAGCTTATTGTACAGGGAGGAGACCCAGTACTTC

V gene: TRBV5-1
J gene: TRBJ1-1
D gene: .
clone size: .
CDR3 protein: CASSTDRPNTEAFF
CDR3 DNA: TGCGCCAGCAGCACCGACAGGCCCAACACTGAAGCTTTCTTT

V gene: TRBV7-9
J gene: TRBJ2-7
D gene: .
clone size: .
CDR3 protein: CASTPRAGSDEQYF
CDR3 DNA: TGTGCCAGCACCCCTCGAGCAGGCTCCGACGAGCAGTACTTC

V gene: TRBV4-2
J gene: TRBJ2-2
D gene: .
clone size: .
CDR3 protein: CASSQVGGQTNTGELFF
CDR3 DNA: TGTGCCAGCAGCCAAGTCGGGGGACAGACCAACACCGGGGAGCTGTTTTTT

V gene: TRBV5-1
J gene: TRBJ2-7
D gene: .
clone size: .
CDR3 protein: CASSLGGGSWSTYEQYF
CDR3 DNA: TGCGCCAGCAGCTTGGGTGGGGGTAGCTGGTCTACCTACGAGCAGTACTTC

V gene: TRBV6-1
J gene: TRBJ2-5
D gene: TRBD2
clone size: once
CDR3 protein: CASSEGGTSGAQYF
CDR3 DNA: TGTGCCAGCAGTGAAGGGGGGACTAGCGGGGCCCAGTACTTC

V gene: TRBV2
J gene: TRBJ1-4
D gene: .
clone size: .
CDR3 protein: CASSLSSGVGEKLFF
CDR3 DNA: TGTGCCAGCAGTCTGTCGTCGGGTGTAGGCGAAAAACTGTTTTTT

V gene: TRBV10-2
J gene: TRBJ2-2
D gene: .
clone size: medium-sized
CDR3 protein: CASRAAEGEIGELFF
CDR3 DNA: TGCGCCAGCAGGGCCGCGGAGGGGGAGATAGGGGAGCTGTTTTTT

V gene: TRBV27
J gene: TRBJ2-7
D gene: TRBD2
clone size: .
CDR3 protein: CASSLGLVYEQYF
CDR3 DNA: TGTGCCAGCAGTCTTGGACTAGTCTACGAGCAGTACTTC

V gene: TRBV28
J gene: TRBJ1-2
D gene: TRBD1
clone size: .
CDR3 protein: CASSDGTGFIYGYTF
CDR3 DNA: TGTGCCAGCAGCGACGGGACAGGTTTTATCTATGGCTACACCTTC

V gene: TRBV9
J gene: TRBJ2-3
D gene: .
clone size: .
CDR3 protein: CASKKATDTQYF
CDR3 DNA: TGTGCCAGCAAAAAAGCTACAGATACGCAGTATTTT

V gene: TRBV19
J gene: TRBJ2-1
D gene: TRBD2
clone size: .
CDR3 protein: CASSSSWTRGSARGEQFF
CDR3 DNA: TGTGCCAGTAGTTCCTCCTGGACTAGAGGTTCGGCTCGTGGTGAGCAGTTCTTC

V gene: TRBV30
J gene: TRBJ1-1
D gene: TRBD1
clone size: .
CDR3 protein: CAWSRTGGTEAFF
CDR3 DNA: TGTGCCTGGAGTAGGACAGGGGGCACTGAAGCTTTCTTT

V gene: TRBV7-8
J gene: TRBJ1-5
D gene: .
clone size: .
CDR3 protein: CASSPGQGISNQPQHF
CDR3 DNA: TGTGCCAGCAGCCCAGGGCAGGGCATTAGCAATCAGCCCCAGCATTTT

V gene: TRBV5-4
J gene: TRBJ2-1
D gene: .
clone size: .
CDR3 protein: CASSLDNYNEQFF
CDR3 DNA: TGTGCCAGCAGCCTGGACAACTACAATGAGCAGTTCTTC

V gene: TRBV29-1
J gene: TRBJ2-7
D gene: .
clone size: .
CDR3 protein: CSVEGLRGMEGSGQYF
CDR3 DNA: TGCAGCGTTGAAGGCCTTCGGGGAATGGAAGGAAGCGGGCAGTACTTC

V gene: TRBV28
J gene: TRBJ1-1
D gene: .
clone size: .
CDR3 protein: CASSFLGGFGNTEAFF
CDR3 DNA: TGTGCCAGCAGTTTTTTGGGGGGATTTGGGAACACTGAAGCTTTCTTT

V gene: TRBV11-2
J gene: TRBJ2-1
D gene: TRBD2
clone size: .
CDR3 protein: CASSFGTSRFYNEQFF
CDR3 DNA: TGTGCCAGCAGCTTCGGGACTAGTCGCTTCTACAATGAGCAGTTCTTC

V gene: TRBV6-4
J gene: TRBJ2-7
D gene: .
clone size: once
CDR3 protein: CASSASSWIKYF
CDR3 DNA: TGTGCCAGCAGTGCGTCTAGCTGGATCAAGTACTTC

V gene: TRBV29-1
J gene: TRBJ1-1
D gene: .
clone size: once
CDR3 protein: CSVGGLLNTEAFF
CDR3 DNA: TGCAGCGTGGGTGGGTTATTGAACACTGAAGCTTTCTTT

V gene: TRBV28
J gene: TRBJ2-7
D gene: .
clone size: .
CDR3 protein: CASSLTGTSYEQYF
CDR3 DNA: TGTGCCAGCAGTTTGACAGGAACGTCCTACGAGCAGTACTTC

V gene: TRBV10-3
J gene: TRBJ2-5
D gene: TRBD2
clone size: .
CDR3 protein: CAISEFGGGRARETQYF
CDR3 DNA: TGTGCCATCAGTGAATTTGGAGGCGGGAGGGCTCGGGAGACCCAGTACTTC

V gene: TRBV4-3
J gene: TRBJ2-7
D gene: .
clone size: .
CDR3 protein: CASSQDPGGGQYF
CDR3 DNA: TGCGCCAGCAGCCAAGATCCCGGGGGTGGGCAGTACTTC

V gene: TRBV6-1
J gene: TRBJ2-7
D gene: .
clone size: .
CDR3 protein: CASTGHSYEQYF
CDR3 DNA: TGTGCCAGCACGGGACACTCCTACGAGCAGTACTTC

V gene: TRBV7-2
J gene: TRBJ2-4
D gene: .
clone size: .
CDR3 protein: CASSHTRGGENIQYF
CDR3 DNA: TGTGCCAGCAGCCACACCCGAGGGGGGGAAAACATTCAGTACTTC